Sequencing of this T cell receptor (beta chain) was carried out in a study of cytomegalovirus exposure and HLA in healthy donors. Study findings and constraints: Later genetic work tied a missense DCLRE1C variant to beta-chain V and J trimming. Follow-up analysis seemed to connect common viral pathogens with several of the most significant clusters identified.

The V gene's germline CDR1 is MNHEY and CDR2 SMNVEV (reference sequence). With V trimmed by 5 bases and J by 2 bases, 0 bases remained unmatched. There are 14 residues in the CDR3. The primer mix had 60 Vbeta and 13 Jbeta primers. This table comes from immunoSEQ multiplex PCR, and its TCRdb copy is limited to in-frame clones, with some not included. The sample includes 150,000 or so clones, roughly 70% of them seen just once. Regarding this clone: Its antigen is unidentified.

The receptor was isolated from a man between 25 and 39 years old in good health and CMV-seronegative. The chain is built from TRBV27 and TRBJ2-7, with 13 bases aligning to TRBD2. The source material was PBMCs. The CDR3 spells CASSGTSGAYEQYF. The CDR3 nucleotides read TGTGCCAGCAGTGGGACTAGCGGGGCCTACGAGCAGTACTTC.